The 22 T cell receptor beta chains reported below all come from one sample, sequenced in a study of T cell responses to AZD1222 COVID-19 vaccine. Sequencing used immunoSEQ multiplex PCR; TCRdb keeps in-frame clones, though not all of them. The profile covers roughly 130,000 clones, with 85% to 95% appearing a single time and 6% to 7% taken by the ten largest. The sequences come from peripheral blood, collected on day 0 of AZD1222 vaccination. These receptors were obtained from an adult in good health.

DNA of the CDR3: TGCGCCAGCAGCTTGGATAGGACAGGTCCGGGCTACACCTTC. Its translation: CASSLDRTGPGYTF. The chain has TRBV5-1 and TRBJ1-2; 7 positions agree with TRBD1. With 0 bases clipped from V and 8 bases from J, the junction kept 7 bases outside the gene matches. Germline assignment: CDR1 SGHRS and CDR2 YFSETQ. The CDR3 sequence is 14 residues long.

The rearrangement joins TRBV11-3 to TRBJ2-7; 13 bases map to TRBD2. The V segment lost 5 bases and the J segment 3 bases; nucleotides outside the gene matches: 7. Germline-derived CDR1 and CDR2 are SGHNT and YENEEA. This CDR3 spans 16 amino acids. In DNA, the CDR3 is TGTGCCAGCAGCCCCCCGGGACTAGCGGGACTCTACGAGCAGTACTTC. Translation gives CASSPPGLAGLYEQYF.

The chain combines TRBV7-3 with TRBJ2-1, with TRBD2 as a possible D gene (6 bases). The CDR3 has 16 amino acids. Germline CDR1 SGHTA, CDR2 FQGTGA. Trimming pared 2 bases from V and 2 bases from J, leaving 13 bases between. The CDR3 DNA reads TGTGCCAGCAGCTTACAGGCGGGGATCACCTACAATGAGCAGTTCTTC. It encodes CASSLQAGITYNEQFF. Looking up the rest from reference TRBV7-3 and TRBJ2-1 gives the full variable domain: GAGVSQTPSNKVTEKGKYVELRCDPISGHTALYWYRQSLGQGPEFLIYFQGTGAADDSGLPNDRFFAVRPEGSVSTLKIQRTERGDSAVYLCASSLQAGITYNEQFFGPGTRLTVL.

This clone was found once. The chain joins TRBV9 to TRBJ2-3, with no clear D. CDR3 length: 14 residues. V lost 3 bases to trimming and J lost 5 bases, with 13 bases between them. CDR1 SGDLS and CDR2 YYNGEE come from the germline V gene. For the CDR3, the DNA is TGTGCCAGCAGCGCGCGCCGACGCGAAGATACGCAGTATTTT. The encoded protein is CASSARRREDTQYF. The variable domain in full, with the rest retrieved from reference TRBV9 and TRBJ2-3, is DSGVTQTPKHLITATGQRVTLRCSPRSGDLSVYWYQQSLDQGLQFLIQYYNGEERAKGNILERFSAQQFPDLHSELNLSSLELGDSALYFCASSARRREDTQYFGPGTRLTVL.

This clone appeared a single time. The rearrangement uses TRBV11-3 and TRBJ2-3, with 12 nucleotides matching TRBD2. V was pared by 5 bases and J by 2 bases, with 5 bases of the junction left unmatched. The CDR3 has 16 amino acids. Germline-derived CDR1 and CDR2 are SGHNT and YENEEA. The CDR3 protein is CASSPGLAGSTDTQYF. The CDR3 nucleotides are TGTGCCAGCAGCCCAGGACTAGCGGGATCCACAGATACGCAGTATTTT.

This chain connects TRBV5-5 to TRBJ2-3; D may match TRBD1 or TRBD2 (6 bases each). The germline V gene has CDR1 SGHKS and CDR2 YYEKEE (reference sequence). V was pared by 3 bases and J by 2 bases, with 22 bases between. The CDR3 consists of 18 residues. CDR3 sequence: CASSWGARGRGNTDTQYF. The CDR3 DNA reads TGTGCCAGCAGCTGGGGGGCCCGGGGCAGGGGAAACACAGATACGCAGTATTTT.

The rearrangement joins TRBV5-1 to TRBJ2-5; 8 bases fit TRBD1. With 1 base clipped from V and 7 bases from J, the junction kept 12 bases outside the gene matches. This CDR3 has 16 amino acids. Germline CDR1 SGHRS, CDR2 YFSETQ. CDR3 nucleotides: TGCGCCAGCAGCTTGACAATCCAGGGGGCGCAGGGGACCCAGTACTTC. Its translation: CASSLTIQGAQGTQYF.

This clone was recorded once. The chain joins TRBV4-1 to TRBJ2-3; 10 bases map to TRBD2. The germline gives CDR1 MGHRA, CDR2 YSYEKL. Unmatched junction bases numbered 9, after V lost 1 base and J lost 5 bases. This CDR3 is 17 amino acids long. CDR3 amino acids: CASSQGGSGRARDTQYF. The CDR3 DNA is TGCGCCAGCAGCCAAGGGGGGAGCGGGAGGGCTAGAGATACGCAGTATTTT.

The CDR3 loop reads CASSHQGYTGELFF. The CDR3 DNA reads as TGTGCCAGCAGCCATCAGGGTTACACCGGGGAGCTGTTTTTT. This rearrangement joins TRBV7-3 to TRBJ2-2; D is perhaps TRBD1 (5 bases). The CDR3 has 14 residues. Trimming left V 5 bases short and J 3 bases short, with 10 bases between. Germline V gene sequence: CDR1 SGHTA, CDR2 FQGTGA.

V is TRBV12-3 or TRBV12-4 and J is TRBJ2-7; maybe TRBD1 (5 bases). The CDR3 runs 12 residues. V lost 5 bases and J 5 bases, leaving 10 bases between the germline ends. CDR3 sequence (DNA): TGTGCCAGCAGTGGGGCCCTCCACGAGCAGTACTTC. Amino acids: CASSGALHEQYF.

The rearrangement uses TRBV20-1 and TRBJ1-2, with D possibly matching TRBD1 (6 bases). There are 13 residues in the CDR3. Germline CDR1 and CDR2: DFQATT and SNEGSKA (reference sequence). V was clipped by 3 bases and J by 1 base, with 9 bases between them. The CDR3 loop is CSASDRNNYGYTF. For the CDR3, the DNA is TGCAGTGCTAGTGACAGGAATAACTATGGCTACACCTTC.

The chain employs TRBV7-9 and TRBJ2-3; 8 nucleotides align to TRBD2. This CDR3 spans 17 amino acids. Germline CDR1 and CDR2: SEHNR and FQNEAQ (reference sequence). V lost 3 bases to trimming and J lost 3 bases; unmatched junction nucleotides: 11. The CDR3 loop is CASSLDVTSGDTDTQYF. The CDR3 nucleotides read TGTGCCAGCAGCTTGGACGTTACTAGCGGAGATACAGATACGCAGTATTTT.

The CDR3 DNA reads as TGTGCCAGCTACGACGGGGCAGGGGCGTTGAGGACGCAGTATTTT. Its translation is CASYDGAGALRTQYF. The rearrangement joins TRBV28 to TRBJ2-3, with D possibly TRBD1 on 6 matching bases. Germline CDR1 reads MDHEN; CDR2 reads SYDVKM. The CDR3 has 15 residues. V was clipped by 8 bases and J by 9 bases, with 24 bases between them.

This chain connects TRBV9 to TRBJ2-3, with D hard to call. This CDR3 is 14 amino acids long. In germline, CDR1 is SGDLS, CDR2 YYNGEE. Trimming took 0 bases from V and 4 from J, leaving 9 bases between them. The CDR3 DNA reads TGTGCCAGCAGCGTAGTTCCCCGCGCAGATACGCAGTATTTT. As protein: CASSVVPRADTQYF.

The chain uses TRBV4-2 and TRBJ2-1; 8 bases align to TRBD2. CDR3 size: 19 residues. Germline CDR1 LGHNA, CDR2 YNFKEQ. With 0 bases clipped from V and 2 bases from J, the junction kept 12 bases outside the gene matches. CDR3 loop: CASSQDRGLGLAPYNEQFF. In DNA form, the CDR3 reads TGTGCCAGCAGCCAAGATCGGGGGTTAGGACTAGCACCCTACAATGAGCAGTTCTTC.

This sequence joins TRBV19 and TRBJ2-1, with a tentative D call TRBD2 (7 bases). The CDR3 runs to 17 residues. Deletions cut 5 bases from V and 0 bases from J, with 17 bases between. From germline, CDR1 is LNHDA and CDR2 SQIVND (reference sequence). The CDR3 DNA sequence: TGTGCCAGTAGTTCCAGCGGGACATCTAGCTCCTACAATGAGCAGTTCTTC. It yields the protein CASSSSGTSSSYNEQFF.

Only one count was recorded for this clone. V and J are TRBV28 and TRBJ2-1; no definite D call. V dropped 6 bases and J dropped 6 bases, with 3 bases sitting between them. CDR1 and CDR2 from the germline V gene are MDHEN and SYDVKM. This CDR3 has 10 residues. The CDR3 spells CASSFNEQFF. In nucleotides, the CDR3 is TGTGCCAGCAGCTTCAATGAGCAGTTCTTC.

The V call is TRBV2, the J call TRBJ1-5, with D unresolved. This CDR3 region has 16 residues. Trimming shortened V by 1 base and J by 4 bases, and 14 bases separated the two germline ends. Looked up from germline, CDR1 is SNHLY and CDR2 is FYNNEI. Written as DNA, the CDR3 is TGTGCCAGCAGTGAAGGGTACGGAACGAATAATCAGCCCCAGCATTTT. Translated: CASSEGYGTNNQPQHF.

This clone came up once. The chain has TRBV2 and TRBJ2-7; D possibly corresponds to TRBD2 (5 bases). The CDR3 loop spans 14 amino acids. V was clipped by 2 bases and J by 4 bases, with 12 bases between them. CDR1 and CDR2 (germline): SNHLY, FYNNEI. CDR3 bases: TGTGCCAGCAGTGAATACGGCCCGGGGTACGAGCAGTACTTC. Residues: CASSEYGPGYEQYF.

V gene TRBV11-2 combines with J gene TRBJ2-1; D remains ambiguous. The CDR3 spans 13 residues. Germline CDR1 reads SGHAT; CDR2 reads FQNNGV. Trimming removed 5 bases from V and 3 bases from J, with 8 bases in between. CDR3 sequence (DNA): TGTGCCAGCAGCCCAGACCGCTACAATGAGCAGTTCTTC. Protein sequence: CASSPDRYNEQFF.

V is TRBV27 and J is TRBJ1-4; 8 bases match TRBD1. The germline V gene encodes CDR1 MNHEY and CDR2 SMNVEV (reference sequence). Trimming took 6 bases from V and 2 from J; bases not matched to a gene: 2. This CDR3 has 14 amino acids. DNA of the CDR3: TGTGCCAGCAGGGACAGGGCCACTAATGAAAAACTGTTTTTT. It specifies CASRDRATNEKLFF. Complete variable domain (other parts from reference TRBV27 and TRBJ1-4): EAQVTQNPRYLITVTGKKLTVTCSQNMNHEYMSWYRQDPGLGLRQIYYSMNVEVTDKGDVPEGYKVSRKEKRNFPLILESPSPNQTSLYFCASRDRATNEKLFFGSGTQLSVL.

The chain carries TRBV15 and TRBJ2-1, with 7 bases aligning to TRBD1. The germline V gene has CDR1 LNHNV and CDR2 YYDKDF (reference sequence). Trimming removed 0 bases from V and 3 bases from J; junction bases left unmatched: 8. There are 17 residues in the CDR3. This chain's CDR3 is CATSRDLAPGGYNEQFF. CDR3 in DNA: TGTGCCACCAGCAGAGATCTAGCCCCAGGGGGCTACAATGAGCAGTTCTTC.